These T cell receptor beta chains were read from a single sample in a study of T cells after yellow fever vaccination. TCRdb reprocessed the 5' RACE reads with MiXCR, giving one entry per CDR3 protein. The sample lists 250,000 to 300,000 distinct CDR3 sequences; 8.7% were seen once. Here the sequenced sample was CD4+ T cells sorted from PBMCs, taken 5 days after the yellow fever booster vaccination. Receptor source: a young man who received the YFV17D yellow fever vaccine. Both conserved end residues are part of each CDR3. D genes are given only for firm matches. Size is stated for part of the rows, as once, few or many counts, or as a class when the clone is expanded.

d_call	v_call	clone_size	j_call	cdr3_length	cdr3_nt	cdr3_aa
TRBD1	TRBV3-1	NA	TRBJ2-5	14	TGTGCCAGCAGCCGAGACAGGGTAGTGGAGACCCAGTACTTC	CASSRDRVVETQYF
NA	TRBV12-3/TRBV12-4	few	TRBJ2-2	15	TGTGCCAGCAGTTTGTTGACTAGTAAAACCGGGGAGCTGTTTTTT	CASSLLTSKTGELFF
TRBD1	TRBV6-5	NA	TRBJ2-3	16	TGTGCCAGCAGTAGACCCCGACAGGGTCTAGAAGATACGCAGTATTTT	CASSRPRQGLEDTQYF
NA	TRBV6-5	NA	TRBJ1-6	15	TGTGCCAGCAGTTACGCACAGGGCCAAGGTTCACCCCTCCACTTT	CASSYAQGQGSPLHF
NA	TRBV7-6	few	TRBJ1-5	13	TGTGCCAGCAGGTCAGGGGTCGGTCAGCCCCAGCATTTT	CASRSGVGQPQHF
NA	TRBV28	NA	TRBJ2-4	13	TGTGCCAGCCTAGGGGTAGCCAAAAACATTCAGTACTTC	CASLGVAKNIQYF
TRBD1	TRBV18	few	TRBJ2-1	13	TGTGCCAGCTCACCCGACAGGGTTCATGAGCAGTTCTTC	CASSPDRVHEQFF
NA	TRBV11-1	NA	TRBJ1-6	15	TGTGCCAGCAGCATGGACAGCCCGGCGAATTCACCCCTCCACTTT	CASSMDSPANSPLHF
NA	TRBV27	few	TRBJ2-3	15	TGTGCCAGCAGAGGACAGTTCCTCCGCACAGATACGCAGTATTTT	CASRGQFLRTDTQYF
TRBD2	TRBV19	NA	TRBJ2-1	16	TGTGCCAGTACCTACCGGACTAGCGGGGTGGGAAATGAGCAGTTCTTC	CASTYRTSGVGNEQFF
TRBD1	TRBV19	many	TRBJ1-3	14	TGTGCCAGTAGTATCCAGGGGGACGGAAACACCATATATTTT	CASSIQGDGNTIYF
TRBD1	TRBV14	many	TRBJ2-7	15	TGTGCCAGCAGTCGGGGACAGCTAATCTCCTACGAGCAGTACTTC	CASSRGQLISYEQYF
TRBD2	TRBV7-2	many	TRBJ2-5	15	TGTGCCAGCAGCTTAAGGGCGTCGGGGGGAGAGACCCAGTACTTC	CASSLRASGGETQYF
NA	TRBV7-2	once	TRBJ2-3	15	TGTGCCAGCAGCTATAGGGGAGTCGGCACAGATACGCAGTATTTT	CASSYRGVGTDTQYF
NA	TRBV6-1	NA	TRBJ1-2	13	TGTGCCGGCAAGGGACGGACCAACTATGGCTACACCTTC	CAGKGRTNYGYTF
NA	TRBV2	many	TRBJ2-3	15	TGTGCCAGCAGTGAAGCGCGAGGGGGTTTAGATACGCAGTATTTT	CASSEARGGLDTQYF
TRBD2	TRBV6-1	few	TRBJ2-7	16	TGTGCCAGCAGCGGGGGGGCCGGTGTTTTCGGAAGCGAGCAGTACTTC	CASSGGAGVFGSEQYF
NA	TRBV5-1	many	TRBJ2-1	13	TGCGCCAGCAGCCCGGACAGAGCGGGCGAGCAGTTCTTC	CASSPDRAGEQFF
NA	TRBV20-1	few	TRBJ2-1	12	TGCAGTGCCAGTCGACGGGTTGATGAGCAGTTCTTC	CSASRRVDEQFF
NA	TRBV12-3/TRBV12-4	many	TRBJ1-1	18	TGTGCCAGCAGTTTACCCCCGACGGGCCTCATCGTGAACACTGAAGCTTTCTTT	CASSLPPTGLIVNTEAFF
NA	TRBV3-1	many	TRBJ2-3	13	TGTGCCAGCAGCCAAGTACTTGGCGTGACGCAGTATTTT	CASSQVLGVTQYF
NA	TRBV12-3/TRBV12-4	many	TRBJ1-6	13	TGTGCCAGCACTTTAGGTTCCAGTTCACCCCTCCACTTT	CASTLGSSSPLHF
TRBD1	TRBV10-3	few	TRBJ1-2	15	TGTGCCATCAGTGAGTCGTTAGGGACAGTCTGGGGCTACACCTTC	CAISESLGTVWGYTF
NA	TRBV10-3	NA	TRBJ2-7	13	TGTGCCATCAGCTACAGGGCTGCGGGAGAGCAGTACTTC	CAISYRAAGEQYF
TRBD2	TRBV7-3	few	TRBJ2-6	16	TGTGCCAGCAGTGTGGGGGGGTCGTCCGGGGCCAACGTCCTGACTTTC	CASSVGGSSGANVLTF
TRBD2	TRBV7-9	few	TRBJ2-1	15	TGTGCCAGCAGCTCCGCCGGGGGGGCCGGGGAGGAGCAGTTCTTC	CASSSAGGAGEEQFF
NA	TRBV5-1	few	TRBJ1-2	16	TGCGCCAGCAGCTTGGAAGGGCCACTAGCTAACTATGGCTACACCTTC	CASSLEGPLANYGYTF